These 5 T cell receptor beta chains were sequenced from one sample in a study of cytomegalovirus exposure and HLA in healthy donors. In the PCR, 60 Vbeta and 13 Jbeta primers were used. Here immunoSEQ multiplex PCR was the method, and the copy in TCRdb shows in-frame clones only, minus some. The profile shows about 140,000 clones, 75% to 85% of them singletons. Sequenced: PBMCs. These receptors originate from a woman aged 35 to 49 in good health and CMV-seronegative.

V gene TRBV7-2 combines with J gene TRBJ1-5; D is perhaps TRBD1 (6 bases). The CDR3 totals 15 residues. V was clipped by 1 base and J by 1 base, with 8 bases between them. Germline loops: CDR1 SGHTA, CDR2 FQGNSA. The CDR3 DNA follows: TGTGCCAGCAGCTTAGGAGACAGGAGCAATCAGCCCCAGCATTTT. Encoded protein: CASSLGDRSNQPQHF.

V usage is TRBV5-1 and J usage is TRBJ2-5; perhaps TRBD2 as D (7 bases). CDR1 and CDR2 (germline): SGHRS, YFSETQ. The CDR3 is made up of 15 amino acids. The V end was cut by 0 bases, the J end by 2 bases, with 11 bases between. CDR3 DNA: TGCGCCAGCAGCTTGGTAGGGGGGGTACAAGAGACCCAGTACTTC. Its protein product is CASSLVGGVQETQYF.

The V and J genes are TRBV19 and TRBJ1-5; TRBD1 aligns across 7 bases. Germline V gene lookup returns CDR1 LNHDA and CDR2 SQIVND (reference sequence). With V trimmed by 5 bases and J by 2 bases, 3 bases remained unmatched. The CDR3 is 14 amino acids. The CDR3: CASSYRGRNQPQHF. The CDR3, as DNA: TGTGCCAGTAGTTACAGGGGACGCAATCAGCCCCAGCATTTT.

The V gene is TRBV19, the J gene TRBJ1-3; 8 nucleotides match TRBD1. V shed 4 bases and J 2 bases; nucleotides not matched to a gene: 7. The CDR3 loop spans 16 amino acids. The V gene's germline CDR1 is LNHDA and CDR2 SQIVND (reference sequence). The DNA of the CDR3 is TGTGCCAGTAGTACCCAACAGGGGGTTCCTGGAAACACCATATATTTT. Protein sequence: CASSTQQGVPGNTIYF.

The gene calls are TRBV6-1 and TRBJ2-7; TRBD1 aligns across 9 bases. Trimming removed 2 bases from V and 0 bases from J; junction bases left unmatched: 8. The CDR3 is 17 residues long. Germline CDR1 MNHNS, CDR2 SASEGT. The CDR3 here is CASSEKIGTGSSYEQYF. As DNA, the CDR3 is TGTGCCAGCAGTGAAAAAATAGGGACAGGGAGCTCCTACGAGCAGTACTTC.